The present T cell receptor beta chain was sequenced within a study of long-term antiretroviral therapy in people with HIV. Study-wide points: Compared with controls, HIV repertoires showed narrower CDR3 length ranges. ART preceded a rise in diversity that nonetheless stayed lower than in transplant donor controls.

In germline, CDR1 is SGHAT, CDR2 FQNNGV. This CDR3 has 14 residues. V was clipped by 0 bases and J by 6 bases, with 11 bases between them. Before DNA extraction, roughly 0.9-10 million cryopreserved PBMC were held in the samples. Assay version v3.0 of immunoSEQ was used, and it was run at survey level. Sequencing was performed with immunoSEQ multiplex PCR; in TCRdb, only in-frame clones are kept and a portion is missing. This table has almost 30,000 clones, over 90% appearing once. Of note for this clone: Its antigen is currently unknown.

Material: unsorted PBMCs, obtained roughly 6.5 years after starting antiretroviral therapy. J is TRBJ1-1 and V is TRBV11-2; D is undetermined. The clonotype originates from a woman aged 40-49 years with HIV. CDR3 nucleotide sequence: TGTGCCAGCAGCTTAGATCGGCTGGGATCTGAAGCTTTCTTT. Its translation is CASSLDRLGSEAFF.